What follows describes a single T cell receptor (beta chain). V gave up 6 bases and J gave up 5 bases, with 10 bases separating them. Germline CDR1 reads DFQATT; CDR2 reads SNEGSKA (reference sequence). CDR3 length: 11 residues. The sample originates from a study of CD8 T cells in Susac syndrome. At the level of the study: There were about six sequenced Susac syndrome patients with active disease and under ten in remission.

Sequencing of TCR beta drew on CD8+ and CD4+ T cells from blood. An amount of RNA that ranged from roughly 0.45 to 1 ug was reverse transcribed with random hexamers. TCR beta CDR3 was amplified by immunoSEQ multiplex PCR. This amplification extended across 54 Vbeta and 13 Jbeta segments. TCRdb redid the calling of the immunoSEQ multiplex PCR reads with MiXCR, one entry per CDR3 protein. The sample carries roughly 150,000 distinct CDR3 sequences, approximately 94% recorded once. The rearrangement links TRBV20-1 to TRBJ2-5, with D uncertain. The TCR originated in a human donor with Susac syndrome. Sequenced material: CD4+ T cells from PBMCs. CDR3 bases: TGCAGTGCGCAGATCTGGGAGACCCAGTACTTC. Protein product: CSAQIWETQYF.